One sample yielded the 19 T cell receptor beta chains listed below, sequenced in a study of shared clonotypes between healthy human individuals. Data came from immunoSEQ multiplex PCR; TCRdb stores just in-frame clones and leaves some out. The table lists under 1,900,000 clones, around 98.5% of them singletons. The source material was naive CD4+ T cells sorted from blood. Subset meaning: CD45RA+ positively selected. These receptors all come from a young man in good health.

The CDR3 DNA reads as TGTGCCAGCAGCTTGATGGGTGCGGAGACCCAGTACTTC. Its protein product is CASSLMGAETQYF. The chain carries TRBV5-6 and TRBJ2-5; no definite D call. Germline V CDR1 and CDR2: SGHDT, YYEEEE. The CDR3 is 13 amino acids. V was clipped by 1 base and J by 5 bases, with 9 bases between them.

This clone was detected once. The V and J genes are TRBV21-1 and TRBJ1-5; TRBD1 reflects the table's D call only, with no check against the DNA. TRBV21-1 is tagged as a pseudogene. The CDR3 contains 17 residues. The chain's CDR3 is CASSIPRQGTRNQPQHF. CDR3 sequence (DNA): TGTGCCAGCAGCATTCCACGACAGGGTACACGCAATCAGCCCCAGCATTTT.

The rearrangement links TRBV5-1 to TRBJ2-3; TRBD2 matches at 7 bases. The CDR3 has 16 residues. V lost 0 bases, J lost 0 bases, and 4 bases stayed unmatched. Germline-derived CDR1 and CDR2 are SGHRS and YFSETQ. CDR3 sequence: CASSLVSGASTDTQYF. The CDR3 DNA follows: TGCGCCAGCAGCTTGGTGAGCGGGGCTAGCACAGATACGCAGTATTTT.

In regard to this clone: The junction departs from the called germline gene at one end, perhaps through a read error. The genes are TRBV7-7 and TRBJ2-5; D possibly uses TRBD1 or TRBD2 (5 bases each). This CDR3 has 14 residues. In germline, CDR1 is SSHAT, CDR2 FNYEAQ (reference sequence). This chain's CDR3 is CASSSSVGEETQYF. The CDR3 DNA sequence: TGTGCTAGCAGCTCCTCGGTGGGGGAAGAGACCCAGTACTTC.

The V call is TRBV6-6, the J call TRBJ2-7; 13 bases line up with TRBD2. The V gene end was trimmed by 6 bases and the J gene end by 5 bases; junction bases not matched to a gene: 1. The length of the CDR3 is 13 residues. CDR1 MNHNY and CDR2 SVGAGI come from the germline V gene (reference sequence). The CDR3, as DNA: TGTGCCAGCAGGGGACTAGCGGGAAACGAGCAGTACTTC. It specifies CASRGLAGNEQYF.

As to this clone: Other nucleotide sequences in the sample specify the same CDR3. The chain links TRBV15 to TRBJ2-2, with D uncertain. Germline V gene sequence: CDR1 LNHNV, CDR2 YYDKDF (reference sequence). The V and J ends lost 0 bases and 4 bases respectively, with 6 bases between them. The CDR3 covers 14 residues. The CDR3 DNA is TGTGCCACCAGCAGAGATCGTGCCACCGGGGAGCTGTTTTTT. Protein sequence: CATSRDRATGELFF.

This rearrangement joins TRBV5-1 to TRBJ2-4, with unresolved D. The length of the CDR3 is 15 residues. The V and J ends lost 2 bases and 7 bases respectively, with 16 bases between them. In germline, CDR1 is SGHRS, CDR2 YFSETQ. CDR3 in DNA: TGCGCCAGCAGCTTCAGCCCATGGGGTGGGAACATTCAGTACTTC. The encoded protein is CASSFSPWGGNIQYF.

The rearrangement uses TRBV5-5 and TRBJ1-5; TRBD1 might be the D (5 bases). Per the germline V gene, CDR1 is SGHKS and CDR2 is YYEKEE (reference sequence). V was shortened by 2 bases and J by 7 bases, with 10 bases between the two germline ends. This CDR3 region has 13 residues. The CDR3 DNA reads TGTGCCAGCAGCTTTCGGGGGGACCAGCCCCAGCATTTT. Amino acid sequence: CASSFRGDQPQHF.

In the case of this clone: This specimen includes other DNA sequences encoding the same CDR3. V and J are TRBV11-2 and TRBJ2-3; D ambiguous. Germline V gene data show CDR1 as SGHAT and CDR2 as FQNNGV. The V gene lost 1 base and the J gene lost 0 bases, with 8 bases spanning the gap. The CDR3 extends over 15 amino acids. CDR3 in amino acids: CASSLGRVSTDTQYF. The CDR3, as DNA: TGTGCCAGCAGCTTAGGGCGAGTGAGCACAGATACGCAGTATTTT.

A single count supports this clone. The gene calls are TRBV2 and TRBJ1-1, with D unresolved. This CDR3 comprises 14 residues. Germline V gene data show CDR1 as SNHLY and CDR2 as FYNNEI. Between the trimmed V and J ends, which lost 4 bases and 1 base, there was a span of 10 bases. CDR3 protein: CASSGAAENTEAFF. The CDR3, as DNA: TGTGCCAGCAGTGGGGCGGCCGAGAACACTGAAGCTTTCTTT.

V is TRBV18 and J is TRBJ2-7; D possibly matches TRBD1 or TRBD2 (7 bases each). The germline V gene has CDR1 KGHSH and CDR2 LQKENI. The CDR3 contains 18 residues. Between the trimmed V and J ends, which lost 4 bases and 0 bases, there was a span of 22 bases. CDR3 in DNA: TGTGCCAGCTCACTAAGACAGGGTAGAGCGGGGAGCTCCTACGAGCAGTACTTC. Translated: CASSLRQGRAGSSYEQYF. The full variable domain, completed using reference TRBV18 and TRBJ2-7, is NAGVMQNPRHLVRRRGQEARLRCSPMKGHSHVYWYRQLPEEGLKFMVYLQKENIIDESGMPKERFSAEFPKEGPSILRIQQVVRGDSAAYFCASSLRQGRAGSSYEQYFGPGTRLTVT.

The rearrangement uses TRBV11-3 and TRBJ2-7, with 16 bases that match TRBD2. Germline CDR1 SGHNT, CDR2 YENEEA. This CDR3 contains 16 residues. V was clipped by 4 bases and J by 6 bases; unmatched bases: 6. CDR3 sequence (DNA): TGTGCCAGCAGCTACACAGGGACTAGCGGGAGGGCCGAGCAGTACTTC. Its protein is CASSYTGTSGRAEQYF.

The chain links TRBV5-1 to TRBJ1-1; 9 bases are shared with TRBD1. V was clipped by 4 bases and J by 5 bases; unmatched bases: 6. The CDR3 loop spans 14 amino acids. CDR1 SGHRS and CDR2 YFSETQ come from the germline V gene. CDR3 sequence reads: CASSPQGAKTEAFF. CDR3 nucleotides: TGCGCCAGCAGCCCACAGGGGGCGAAGACTGAAGCTTTCTTT.

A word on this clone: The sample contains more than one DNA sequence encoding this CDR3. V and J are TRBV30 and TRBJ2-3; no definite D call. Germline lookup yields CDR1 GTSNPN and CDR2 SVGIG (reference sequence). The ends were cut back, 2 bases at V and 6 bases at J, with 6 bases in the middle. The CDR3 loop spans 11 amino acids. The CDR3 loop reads CAWSLGDTQYF. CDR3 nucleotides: TGTGCCTGGAGTCTGGGGGATACGCAGTATTTT.

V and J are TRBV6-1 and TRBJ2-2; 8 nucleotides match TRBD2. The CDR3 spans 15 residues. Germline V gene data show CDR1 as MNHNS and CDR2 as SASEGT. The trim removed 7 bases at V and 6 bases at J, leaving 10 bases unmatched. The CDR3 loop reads CASTSGRPRSGELFF. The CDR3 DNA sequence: TGTGCCAGCACGAGCGGGAGACCGCGGTCCGGGGAGCTGTTTTTT.

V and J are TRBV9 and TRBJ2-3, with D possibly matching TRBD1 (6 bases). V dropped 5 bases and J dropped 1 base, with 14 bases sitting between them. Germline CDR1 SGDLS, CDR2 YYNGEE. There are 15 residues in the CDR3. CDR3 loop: CASRRGRGGTDTQYF. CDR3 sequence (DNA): TGTGCCAGCAGACGGGGCAGGGGAGGCACAGATACGCAGTATTTT.

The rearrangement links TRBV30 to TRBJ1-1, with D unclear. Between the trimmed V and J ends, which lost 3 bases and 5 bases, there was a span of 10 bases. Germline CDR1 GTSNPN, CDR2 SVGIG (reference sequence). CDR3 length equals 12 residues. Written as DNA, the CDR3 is TGTGCCTGGAGACGTTGGGGTACTGAAGCTTTCTTT. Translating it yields CAWRRWGTEAFF.

The CDR3 region has the DNA TGTGCCAGCAGCTACGTCGGGACTACCCCCTACGAGCAGTACTTC. This codes for CASSYVGTTPYEQYF. The chain uses TRBV11-2 and TRBJ2-7; 7 positions agree with TRBD2. The CDR3 sequence is 15 residues long. CDR1 is SGHAT and CDR2 is FQNNGV in the germline V gene. V dropped 4 bases and J dropped 2; count of bases not matched to a gene: 8.

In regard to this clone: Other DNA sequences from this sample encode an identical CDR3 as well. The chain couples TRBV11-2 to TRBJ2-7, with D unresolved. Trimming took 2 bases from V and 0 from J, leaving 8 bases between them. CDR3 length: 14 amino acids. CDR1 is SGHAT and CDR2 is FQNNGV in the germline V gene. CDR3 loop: CASSLFPGSYEQYF. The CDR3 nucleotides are TGTGCCAGCAGCTTATTCCCAGGCTCCTACGAGCAGTACTTC.